What follows describes a single T cell receptor (beta chain). Its antigen specificity is not known. No much larger clone exists at a distance of one base, and base qualities are not known. Trimming removed 8 bases from V and 3 bases from J, leaving 20 bases between the germline ends. The CDR3 measures 16 amino acids from cysteine to phenylalanine. This entry keeps only the CDR3 DNA: 48 bases, framed from base 1. CDR1 and CDR2 are read off the germline V gene (reference sequence) as MNHEY and SMNVEV. Mismatch repair deficiency was established in every enrolled patient by polymerase chain reaction or immunohistochemistry. TCR sequencing was carried out for three patients who responded to pembrolizumab therapy. In the phase II trial, pembrolizumab PD-1 blockade was tested prospectively in advanced mismatch repair-deficient cancers, no matter which tissue of origin the cancers came from. Peripheral blood T cell samples were gathered serially, both before PD-1 blockade started and at multiple time points afterward. Blood sampling times were expressed in weeks after the first pembrolizumab dose.

The library relied on the immunoSEQ multiplex PCR assay. The immuneACCESS repertoire file appears here via TCRdb, limited to in-frame rearrangements. These files lack a portion of the clones; in checked studies, under half of the deficit traces to unresolved V genes, and the cause of the others is not known. The sample yields around 100,000 clones; about 83% were counted once. Of the sample, 4.7% is held by the ten largest clones. This entry belongs to a study of PD-1 blockade in mismatch repair-deficient tumors (dated by TCRdb to about 2017). Notes on the research overall: Between September 2013 and September 2016, roughly 78 consecutive patients with approximately 12 mismatch repair-deficient cancer types, all previously treated and progressing, were enrolled in the trial. Tumor-associated T cell clones in the peripheral blood of patients responding to PD-1 blockade were tracked using deep sequencing of TCR CDR3 regions.

The research as a whole found: Rapid expansion after pembrolizumab followed by contraction, generally before radiologic responses, was shown by tumor-resident clones, which were often undetectable in blood before treatment.

This clonotype originated in an adult with mismatch repair-deficient cancer. In this chain, TRBV27 is recombined with TRBJ1-5, with no reliable assignment of the D segment. Material: peripheral blood, obtained about 13 months after starting pembrolizumab. The DNA sequence is given as TGTGCCAGCCCCAAGGTGGGCAGGCCCTACAATCAGCCCCAGCATTTT. Its protein product is CASPKVGRPYNQPQHF.